This record concerns one TCR beta chain sequence. Its antigen is currently unknown. The data were obtained in a study of cytomegalovirus exposure and HLA in healthy donors. General observations from the study: Some V segments could not be told apart, so they were left out, TRBV6-2 and TRBV6-3 among them. Presence/absence analyses took donor sequencing depth as roughly uniform.

PCR primers comprised 60 Vbeta and 13 Jbeta primers. TCRdb keeps only in-frame clones here, not all; method: immunoSEQ multiplex PCR. The sample spans about 130,000 clones; the ten largest clones claim more than 1.5%. CDR1 and CDR2 (germline): ENHRY, SYGVKD. The CDR3 length is 15 residues. V was clipped by 4 bases and J by 2 bases; unmatched bases: 3. Sequencing was performed on PBMCs. This receptor was obtained from a woman between 40 and 55 years old in good health and CMV-seropositive. This chain joins TRBV10-3 and TRBJ2-5, with 11 bases fitting TRBD2. DNA for the CDR3: TGTGCCATCAGTGGACTAGCGGGACCACAAGAGACCCAGTACTTC. It specifies CAISGLAGPQETQYF.